Below, 18 T cell receptor beta chains from the same sample are listed, as sequenced in a study of cytotoxic CD8 clonotypes in ibrutinib-treated CLL (dated by TCRdb to the early 2020s). Library method: the immunoSEQ multiplex PCR assay. The table was pulled from immuneACCESS by TCRdb, which kept in-frame rearrangements only. Such tables lose some clones; where checked, under half of the loss comes from unresolved V genes, and the rest has no known cause. This sample comprises more than 85,000 clones, more than 75% of them detected only once. 32% of the sample lies in the top ten. The time point label here, explained by the study, means: roughly 12 months on ibrutinib. Sample: PBMCs, taken after 12 months of ibrutinib treatment. Source of these receptors: a human donor with chronic lymphocytic leukemia.

This rearrangement joins TRBV5-1 to TRBJ1-2, with a possible D match to TRBD1 (5 bases). V was clipped by 7 bases and J by 7 bases, with 20 bases between them. Germline V gene lookup returns CDR1 SGHRS and CDR2 YFSETQ. CDR3 length: 14 residues. The CDR3 nucleotides are TGCGCCAGCGCTGGGGGATCGGGCGTGTCTGGCTACACCTTC. Its translation is CASAGGSGVSGYTF.

The rearrangement uses TRBV20-1 and TRBJ1-1; D uncertain. This CDR3 is 11 amino acids long. Trimming removed 4 bases at V and 7 bases at J, with 10 bases between. The germline V gene has CDR1 DFQATT and CDR2 SNEGSKA (reference sequence). The CDR3 bases are TGCAGTGCTAAAGAGGGCAGTGAAGCTTTCTTT. It translates to CSAKEGSEAFF.

In this sample, this clone turned up once. V and J are TRBV9 and TRBJ2-1, with 10 bases fitting TRBD2. The CDR3 has 15 residues. After removal of 4 bases from V and 4 bases from J, the junction contained 5 bases not matched to a gene. Germline CDR1 is SGDLS and CDR2 is YYNGEE. CDR3 in DNA: TGTGCCAGCAGCTTCCAGCGGGGGGGATACAATGAGCAGTTCTTC. It codes for CASSFQRGGYNEQFF.

J is TRBJ2-6 and V is TRBV18, with 8 bases matching TRBD1. Germline CDR1 and CDR2: KGHSH and LQKENI. J was trimmed by 2 bases and V by 7 bases; bases with no gene match: 7. The CDR3 is 16 amino acids. CDR3 amino acids: CASLDRVGTGANVLTF. CDR3 DNA: TGTGCCAGCTTGGACAGGGTTGGCACTGGGGCCAACGTCCTGACTTTC.

This clone occurred once. The chain has TRBV10-3 and TRBJ2-5; 11 bases line up with TRBD2. J gave up 8 bases and V 3 bases, and 5 bases lay outside the gene matches. The germline V gene encodes CDR1 ENHRY and CDR2 SYGVKD. This CDR3 comprises 14 residues. CDR3 amino acids: CAISDSGGADTQYF. The DNA for the CDR3 is TGTGCCATCAGTGATAGCGGGGGGGCCGATACCCAGTACTTC.

The chain employs TRBV5-8 and TRBJ2-7; D is ambiguous. The germline V gene encodes CDR1 SGHTS and CDR2 YDEGEE. Trimming left V 2 bases short and J 2 bases short, with 20 bases between. The CDR3 loop spans 17 amino acids. This CDR3 is CASSLGLGVTRTYEQYF. As DNA, the CDR3 is TGTGCCAGCAGCTTAGGTCTAGGTGTAACACGCACCTACGAGCAGTACTTC. Based on the CDR3 plus reference TRBV5-8 and TRBJ2-7, the full variable domain is EAGVTQSPTHLIKTRGQQATLRCSPISGHTSVYWYQQALGLGLQFLLWYDEGEERNRGNFPPRFSGRQFPNYSSELNVNALELEDSALYLCASSLGLGVTRTYEQYFGPGTRLTVT.

Regarding this clone: It is likely a read error, because the conserved phenylalanine at the end of the CDR3 is missing. It is unclear where the CDR3 begins or ends on the DNA, so no DNA is shown, and the CDR3 is as TCRdb lists it. The V and J genes are TRBV5-3 and TRBJ2-7; TRBD1, as called in the table, went unchecked against the DNA. TRBV5-3 is an open reading frame whose function is uncertain. Ends included, the CDR3 has 9 residues. The CDR3 sequence is CARSITTGG.

The V gene is TRBV7-3, the J gene TRBJ2-6, with D perhaps TRBD1 (5 bases). The CDR3 spans 16 residues. Germline CDR1 reads SGHTA; CDR2 reads FQGTGA. Trimming took 7 bases from V and 3 from J, leaving 16 bases between them. CDR3 bases: TGTGCCAGCACCACGACAGCCCTAGGTGGGGCCAACGTCCTGACTTTC. Translated, it gives CASTTTALGGANVLTF.

V is TRBV4-1 and J is TRBJ1-3; 7 nucleotides align to TRBD1. Germline V gene sequence: CDR1 MGHRA, CDR2 YSYEKL. V trimming: 9 bases; J trimming: 2 bases; junction bases outside the gene matches: 10. The CDR3 consists of 15 residues. In DNA form, the CDR3 reads TGCGCCAGACACACCGGGACAGTGGCTGGAAACACCATATATTTT. Encoded protein: CARHTGTVAGNTIYF.

The chain carries TRBV2 and TRBJ1-2; 10 nucleotides agree with TRBD1. This CDR3 contains 15 residues. Germline V lookup: CDR1 SNHLY, CDR2 FYNNEI. The V gene end was trimmed by 3 bases and the J gene end by 7 bases; junction bases not matched to a gene: 8. The CDR3 nucleotides are TGTGCCAGCAGTGACTCGGACAGGGGGATGCGTGGCTACACCTTC. It is translated as CASSDSDRGMRGYTF.

The CDR3 DNA reads as TGTGCCATAACAGGGGAATCTGGAAACACCATATATTTT. Its translation: CAITGESGNTIYF. The genes are TRBV10-3 and TRBJ1-3, with TRBD1 matching 7 bases. Germline V gene lookup returns CDR1 ENHRY and CDR2 SYGVKD. CDR3 length: 13 residues. The trim removed 9 bases at V and 1 base at J, leaving 3 bases unmatched.

The chain carries TRBV5-4 and TRBJ2-7; 7 bases are a match to TRBD1. Germline V CDR1 and CDR2: SGHNT, YYREEE (reference sequence). This CDR3 has 16 amino acids. J lost 3 bases, V lost 3 bases, and 12 bases had no gene match. CDR3 in amino acids: CASSSYRTGVIYEQYF. In nucleotides, the CDR3 is TGTGCCAGCAGCTCCTACCGGACAGGAGTCATCTACGAGCAGTACTTC.

The genes are TRBV5-1 and TRBJ2-7; TRBD2 agrees at 7 bases. Trimming took 6 bases from V and 0 from J; bases not matched to a gene: 6. CDR1 is SGHRS and CDR2 is YFSETQ in the germline V gene. The CDR3 sequence is 14 residues long. The CDR3 sequence: CASKAGETSYEQYF. CDR3 bases: TGCGCCAGCAAGGCGGGGGAAACCTCCTACGAGCAGTACTTC.

The rearrangement links TRBV5-1 to TRBJ2-7, with 13 bases that match TRBD2. This CDR3 has 14 residues. V shed 4 bases, J shed 4 bases, and the junction held 2 bases outside the gene matches. Looked up from germline, CDR1 is SGHRS and CDR2 is YFSETQ. The CDR3 sequence: CASSQGLAGYEQYF. The CDR3 DNA is TGCGCCAGCAGCCAGGGACTAGCGGGGTACGAGCAGTACTTC.

The V gene is TRBV19, the J gene TRBJ1-2, with 7 bases matching TRBD1. This CDR3 is 15 amino acids long. V shed 3 bases and J 4 bases; nucleotides not matched to a gene: 8. The V gene's germline CDR1 is LNHDA and CDR2 SQIVND (reference sequence). In DNA, the CDR3 is TGTGCCAGTAGTATGGGACAGACCTCGCCCTATGGCTACACCTTC. Translated, it gives CASSMGQTSPYGYTF.

The chain links TRBV29-1 to TRBJ2-3; D might be TRBD2 (7 bases). This CDR3 is 14 amino acids long. Germline lookup yields CDR1 SQVTM and CDR2 ANQGSEA. Between the trimmed V and J ends, which lost 7 bases and 2 bases, there was a span of 16 bases. CDR3 in amino acids: CSAGEGLTTDTQYF. The CDR3 bases are TGCAGCGCAGGGGAGGGTTTAACCACAGATACGCAGTATTTT.

This sequence joins TRBV5-6 and TRBJ1-1; D might be TRBD1 (6 bases). Germline assignment: CDR1 SGHDT and CDR2 YYEEEE. V was clipped by 2 bases and J by 2 bases, with 16 bases between them. The length of the CDR3 is 16 residues. The CDR3 coding sequence is TGTGCCAGCAGCTTAGGCCGGGGGCAGGTCAACACTGAAGCTTTCTTT. Translating it yields CASSLGRGQVNTEAFF.

The chain has TRBV6-6 and TRBJ1-2; D is perhaps TRBD1 (6 bases). The germline CDR1 and CDR2 sequences are MNHNY and SVGAGI (reference sequence). CDR3 size: 13 residues. Trimming shortened V by 8 bases and J by 1 base, and 11 bases separated the two germline ends. CDR3 nucleotide sequence: TGTGCCAGCGGACTGGGACATAACTATGGCTACACCTTC. Translation: CASGLGHNYGYTF.